Shown below are 19 T cell receptor beta chains from a single sample sequenced in a study of cytomegalovirus exposure and HLA in healthy donors. Primers included in the PCR were 60 Vbeta and 13 Jbeta primers. The repertoire was sequenced with immunoSEQ multiplex PCR; TCRdb's copy has only in-frame clones and lacks some. The data contain some 200,000 clones, 60% to 80% of them singletons. The material sequenced was PBMCs. Source of these receptors: a man between 18 and 29 years old in good health and CMV-seronegative.

J is TRBJ1-5 and V is TRBV29-1; D is ambiguous. CDR1 SQVTM and CDR2 ANQGSEA come from the germline V gene. The CDR3 spans 16 residues. The V end was cut by 4 bases, the J end by 0 bases, with 16 bases between. CDR3 DNA: TGCAGCGTTGGTTTTCTGCCAGGCAATAGCAATCAGCCCCAGCATTTT. As protein: CSVGFLPGNSNQPQHF.

The chain joins TRBV19 to TRBJ2-2; 10 bases line up with TRBD2. Germline loops: CDR1 LNHDA, CDR2 SQIVND (reference sequence). The CDR3 is made up of 16 amino acids. The V segment lost 4 bases and the J segment 1 base; nucleotides outside the gene matches: 3. The CDR3 nucleotides read TGTGCCAGTAGTACCCTAGCGGGGGAGAACACCGGGGAGCTGTTTTTT. Encoded protein: CASSTLAGENTGELFF.

This chain joins TRBV6-1 and TRBJ1-1; 7 nucleotides match TRBD1. V lost 0 bases to trimming and J lost 7 bases; unmatched junction nucleotides: 11. The germline gives CDR1 MNHNS, CDR2 SASEGT. This CDR3 spans 16 amino acids. In DNA, the CDR3 is TGTGCCAGCAGTGAAGCCGCGACAGGGACAACAAGTGAAGCTTTCTTT. This encodes CASSEAATGTTSEAFF.

The rearrangement joins TRBV4-3 to TRBJ1-1, with TRBD1 matching over 7 bases. Germline CDR1 and CDR2: LGHNA and YSLEER. V gave up 0 bases and J gave up 1 base; unmatched junction bases: 8. The CDR3 sequence is 17 residues long. CDR3 protein: CASSQESHGTANTEAFF. The CDR3 nucleotides read TGCGCCAGCAGCCAAGAATCCCACGGGACAGCGAACACTGAAGCTTTCTTT.

The chain employs TRBV29-1 and TRBJ1-4; the D is unclear. The CDR3 is 13 residues long. Per the germline V gene, CDR1 is SQVTM and CDR2 is ANQGSEA. V was trimmed by 4 bases and J by 5 bases, leaving 11 bases between them. CDR3 region: CSVGYRVNEKLFF. The CDR3 coding sequence is TGCAGCGTTGGTTACAGAGTGAATGAAAAACTGTTTTTT.

This chain connects TRBV11-2 to TRBJ2-7; 7 bases fit TRBD1. The CDR3 is 15 residues long. Germline assignment: CDR1 SGHAT and CDR2 FQNNGV. Losses at the gene ends were 4 bases for V and 3 bases for J; bases not matched to a gene: 9. The CDR3 here is CASSSPGQIVYEQYF. The CDR3 DNA reads as TGTGCCAGCAGCTCCCCGGGACAGATTGTCTACGAGCAGTACTTC.

The CDR3 sequence is CASSLIGGGRLVETQYF. DNA for the CDR3: TGTGCCAGCAGCTTAATCGGGGGGGGGAGATTGGTGGAGACCCAGTACTTC. The chain links TRBV7-3 to TRBJ2-5; 8 bases line up with TRBD2. V was clipped by 1 base and J by 5 bases; unmatched bases: 12. Germline loops: CDR1 SGHTA, CDR2 FQGTGA. This CDR3 spans 17 amino acids.

With respect to this clone: One end of the junction does not line up with germline, which may come from a read error. CDR3 coding DNA: TGTGCTAGCAGCTCAGGGACTCCCGGCGAGCAGTTCTTC. It encodes CASSSGTPGEQFF. The gene calls are TRBV7-7 and TRBJ2-1; a weak D match, TRBD2 (6 bases). Per the germline V gene, CDR1 is SSHAT and CDR2 is FNYEAQ (reference sequence). The CDR3 has 13 amino acids.

This clone has just a few counts. V and J are TRBV6-6 and TRBJ2-2; D call uncertain. Trimming took 5 bases from V and 0 from J, leaving 4 bases between them. The CDR3 contains 13 residues. From germline, CDR1 is MNHNY and CDR2 SVGAGI (reference sequence). The CDR3 here is CASSQSNTGELFF. The CDR3 DNA is TGTGCCAGCAGTCAGTCGAACACCGGGGAGCTGTTTTTT.

This rearrangement joins TRBV30 to TRBJ2-1; perhaps TRBD1 as D (6 bases). The CDR3 is 12 residues long. Germline-derived CDR1 and CDR2 are GTSNPN and SVGIG (reference sequence). Between the trimmed V and J ends, which lost 2 bases and 10 bases, there was a span of 12 bases. The CDR3 sequence: CAWSSTGLEQFF. DNA of the CDR3: TGTGCCTGGAGTTCCACAGGGTTGGAGCAGTTCTTC.

The V and J genes are TRBV25-1 and TRBJ2-7, with D possibly being TRBD2 (6 bases). CDR1 is MGHDK and CDR2 is SYGVNS in the germline V gene. The CDR3 extends over 13 amino acids. Trimming cost V 7 bases and J 3 bases, with 13 bases left between them. The CDR3: CASNPGLNYEQYF. CDR3 nucleotides: TGTGCCAGCAATCCGGGACTGAACTACGAGCAGTACTTC.

The J gene is TRBJ1-2, the V gene TRBV6-5; no definite D call. With 2 bases removed from V and 4 bases from J, the gap between germline ends came to 14 bases. This CDR3 has 15 amino acids. The germline V gene has CDR1 MNHEY and CDR2 SVGAGI. The CDR3 bases are TGTGCCAGCAGTTACAGTGGCTCGGGTGGCTATGGCTACACCTTC. Protein sequence: CASSYSGSGGYGYTF.

The rearrangement uses TRBV7-9 and TRBJ1-2; TRBD1 might be the D (5 bases). Trimming removed 5 bases at V and 8 bases at J, with 15 bases between. Germline CDR1 and CDR2: SEHNR and FQNEAQ (reference sequence). This CDR3 contains 13 residues. The CDR3 protein is CASSHGGEPGYTF. DNA of the CDR3: TGTGCCAGCAGCCACGGAGGGGAACCAGGCTACACCTTC.

The chain is built from TRBV6-6 and TRBJ1-4, with 11 bases aligning to TRBD1. This CDR3 contains 15 residues. The V gene end was trimmed by 5 bases and the J gene end by 7 bases; junction bases not matched to a gene: 6. CDR1 is MNHNY, CDR2 SVGAGI, per germline (reference sequence). The DNA for the CDR3 is TGTGCCAGCAGTGACCAGGACAGGGGGCTTGAAAAACTGTTTTTT. Translating it yields CASSDQDRGLEKLFF.

The chain carries TRBV11-2 and TRBJ1-5; 7 bases fit TRBD1. The CDR3 consists of 14 residues. CDR1 is SGHAT and CDR2 is FQNNGV in the germline V gene. With 4 bases clipped from V and 5 bases from J, the junction kept 5 bases outside the gene matches. CDR3 in DNA: TGTGCCAGCAGCTCTGGACAGGAGTATCAGCCCCAGCATTTT. Protein sequence: CASSSGQEYQPQHF.

The chain carries TRBV13 and TRBJ2-1; D unclear. Trimming shortened V by 3 bases and J by 6 bases, and 12 bases separated the two germline ends. The CDR3 is made up of 14 amino acids. CDR1 is PRHDT, CDR2 FYEKMQ, per germline (reference sequence). The CDR3 sequence is CASSLTAAGNEQFF. The CDR3, as DNA: TGTGCCAGCAGCTTGACTGCTGCCGGCAATGAGCAGTTCTTC.

This chain joins TRBV5-6 and TRBJ1-3; weak D call: TRBD1 (5 bases). CDR3 length: 15 residues. The V and J ends lost 0 bases and 3 bases respectively, with 10 bases between them. Germline CDR1 and CDR2: SGHDT and YYEEEE. CDR3 sequence reads: CASSLAQGSGNTIYF. The CDR3 nucleotides read TGTGCCAGCAGCTTGGCTCAGGGTAGTGGAAACACCATATATTTT.

The chain links TRBV6-5 to TRBJ1-1, with D perhaps TRBD1 (5 bases). The CDR3 is 14 amino acids. The V end lost 1 base, the J end lost 4 bases, and 10 bases lay between the germline ends. CDR1 is MNHEY and CDR2 is SVGAGI in the germline V gene. This chain's CDR3 is CASSYWGEGTEAFF. The CDR3, as DNA: TGTGCCAGCAGTTACTGGGGGGAGGGCACTGAAGCTTTCTTT.

The genes are TRBV6-5 and TRBJ2-3; 8 bases align to TRBD1. CDR3 length: 16 amino acids. The V gene's germline CDR1 is MNHEY and CDR2 SVGAGI. V shed 2 bases, J shed 1 base, and the junction held 5 bases outside the gene matches. As DNA, the CDR3 is TGTGCCAGCAGTTACCTCGTGACAGGGGGCACAGATACGCAGTATTTT. Protein: CASSYLVTGGTDTQYF.